The T cell receptor beta chain described here comes from a study of Ad26.COV2.S vaccination and SARS-CoV-2 variants. TCRdb's copy holds only in-frame clones and misses some; the assay was immunoSEQ multiplex PCR. The table lists around 300,000 clones, 85% to 90% of them singletons. Looked up from germline, CDR1 is SGHVS and CDR2 is FNYEAQ. Trimming left V 4 bases short and J 0 bases short, with 22 bases between. The CDR3 spans 18 residues. Noted treatment: around 19 received Ad26.COV2.S at low or high dose, single or two shots; a few received placebo; per-sample allocation not given. Vaccine and placebo recipients were sampled on day 63 after the first injection. An Ad26 vector expressing Wuhan-strain SARS-CoV-2 spike constituted the vaccine. Findings and caveats of the study: Possibly, TCR breadth and depth analyses underestimated total T cell responses. Spike-specific responses of CD8+ and CD4+ T cells were reported to display substantial breadth after vaccination. The study found similar non-spike TCR breadth in vaccine and placebo recipients.

Of note for this clone: Its antigen remains unidentified.

The sequence came from a person between 18 and 65 years old who received the Ad26.COV2.S COVID-19 vaccine or a placebo. V and J are TRBV7-6 and TRBJ2-7, with D possibly matching TRBD1 (6 bases). The specimen was peripheral blood, collected in a trial of Ad26.COV2.S vaccine versus placebo. In DNA form, the CDR3 reads TGTGCCAGCAGCTCCCTTGCTGGGGGCGGCGTGAGCTCCTACGAGCAGTACTTC. Encoded protein: CASSSLAGGGVSSYEQYF. Full variable domain (missing parts from reference TRBV7-6 and TRBJ2-7): GAGVSQSPRYKVTKRGQDVALRCDPISGHVSLYWYRQALGQGPEFLTYFNYEAQQDKSGLPNDRFSAERPEGSISTLTIQRTEQRDSAMYRCASSSLAGGGVSSYEQYFGPGTRLTVT.